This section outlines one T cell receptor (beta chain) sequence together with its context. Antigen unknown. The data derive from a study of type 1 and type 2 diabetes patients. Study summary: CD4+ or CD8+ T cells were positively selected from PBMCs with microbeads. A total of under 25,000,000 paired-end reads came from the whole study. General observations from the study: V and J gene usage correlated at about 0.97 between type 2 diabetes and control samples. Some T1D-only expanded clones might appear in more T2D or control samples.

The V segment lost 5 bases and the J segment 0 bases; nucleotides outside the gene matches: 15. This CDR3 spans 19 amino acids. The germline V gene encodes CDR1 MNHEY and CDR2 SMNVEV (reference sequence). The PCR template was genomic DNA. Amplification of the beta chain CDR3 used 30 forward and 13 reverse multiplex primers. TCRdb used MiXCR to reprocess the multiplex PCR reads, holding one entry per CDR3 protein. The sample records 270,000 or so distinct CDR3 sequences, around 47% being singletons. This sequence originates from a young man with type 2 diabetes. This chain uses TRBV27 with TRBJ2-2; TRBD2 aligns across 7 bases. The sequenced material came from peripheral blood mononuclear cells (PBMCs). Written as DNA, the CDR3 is TGTGCCAGCAGTGCCTCCATCGGATCGGCGGGGGCGAACACCGGGGAGCTGTTTTTT. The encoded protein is CASSASIGSAGANTGELFF.